The T cell receptor beta chain described here comes from a study of T cells after yellow fever vaccination. For the study at large: In the case of low-cell-number fractions, SMART-Seq v4 Ultra Low Input was used for preparation.

Study-wide results and caveats: Once the booster was given, most primary-vaccination clones reappeared, at 95% to 97% for CD4 and more than 85% for CD8.

This clonotype has a count of ten or more. The antigen is not known. The V segment lost 3 bases and the J segment 4 bases; nucleotides outside the gene matches: 3. The CDR3 runs 15 residues. Germline V gene lookup returns CDR1 KGHDR and CDR2 SFDVKD. The TCR cDNA carried a universal primer site and UMIs from 5'RACE template switching. TCRdb itself ran the 5' RACE reads through MiXCR, one entry per CDR3 protein. The profile shows about 140,000 distinct CDR3 sequences, just over 6.5% of them singletons. This sequence was found in a man in his thirties or forties who received the YFV17D yellow fever vaccine. J is TRBJ2-1 and V is TRBV24-1, with 9 positions matching TRBD2. The specimen was CD4+ T cells sorted from PBMCs, collected 10 days after the yellow fever booster vaccination. The CDR3: CATSDPAGGYNEQFF. CDR3 coding DNA: TGTGCCACCAGTGATCCAGCGGGAGGTTACAATGAGCAGTTCTTC.